A selection of T cell receptor beta chains follows, all from one sample in a study of cytomegalovirus exposure and HLA in healthy donors. Only in-frame clones appear in the TCRdb table, and some are missing; sequencing was by immunoSEQ multiplex PCR. The data hold 280,000 or so clones, with roughly 90% observed a single time. Sample: PBMCs. These receptors all stem from a woman younger than 35 in good health and CMV-seronegative. Both conserved end residues are trimmed from each CDR3. Clone size is shown for a subset of rows, as once, few, many or a class of expanded clone.

length	V	size	J	CDR3
13	TRBV5-1	.	TRBJ2-1	ASSLIRQGDNEQF
16	TRBV28	.	TRBJ1-5	ASSLIGSGGSSNQPQH
12	TRBV10-3	.	TRBJ2-1	AITQPTGSNEQF
12	TRBV6-5	.	TRBJ1-1	ASTPTGMNTEAF
13	TRBV9	once	TRBJ1-5	ASSVGWEVGQPQH
12	TRBV27	.	TRBJ2-7	ASSLLGPPYEQY
13	TRBV5-4	.	TRBJ1-1	ASSPSGWGGSEAF
9	TRBV29-1	.	TRBJ2-2	SVETGRELF
13	TRBV10-3	.	TRBJ2-2	ASRGVSGGAGELF
12	TRBV9	.	TRBJ1-4	ASSAPRGDEKLF
13	TRBV6-5	.	TRBJ2-4	ASSPSGRAEFLQY
14	TRBV7-2	.	TRBJ2-7	ASSLLSPPNPYEQY
12	TRBV7-6	few	TRBJ2-7	ASSRSGSSYEQY
13	TRBV27	.	TRBJ1-5	ASSLSWRGGQPQH
12	TRBV27	.	TRBJ1-2	ASSIQGNNYGYT
12	TRBV18	.	TRBJ1-2	ASSPPGASRGYT
13	TRBV5-1	.	TRBJ2-7	ASSLQGVVYNEQY
13	TRBV5-4	once	TRBJ1-1	ASSGGGRVNTEAF
13	TRBV9	.	TRBJ2-1	ASSVDAGVGNEQF
15	TRBV4-3	.	TRBJ2-7	ASSQDLRGSGSYEQY
12	TRBV7-6	.	TRBJ2-2	ASRLAANTGELF
13	TRBV28	.	TRBJ1-1	ASSLFGGLGTEAF
13	TRBV6-5	.	TRBJ2-7	ASSPEGTSGYEQY
15	TRBV4-2	.	TRBJ1-1	ASSLARLGASWTEAF
17	TRBV18	.	TRBJ2-3	ASSPGTSGSWMRTDTQY
12	TRBV28	.	TRBJ2-7	ASSSNGRTREQY
13	TRBV5-8	.	TRBJ1-2	ASSPTGGLMYGYT
11	TRBV27	.	TRBJ1-1	ASSLSVSGEAF
13	TRBV6-5	.	TRBJ1-2	ASSYETGTVSRYT
17	TRBV4-3	.	TRBJ2-2	ASSLRAGQSFANTGELF
13	TRBV30	.	TRBJ1-4	AWDTGQATNEKLF
13	TRBV28	.	TRBJ2-1	ASSLRSGHRNEQF
12	TRBV28	.	TRBJ2-7	ASSFTGGLYEQY
14	TRBV27	.	TRBJ2-7	ASISLGASGRREQY
11	TRBV5-8	.	TRBJ2-3	ASSEGDRGTQY